This record looks at one TCR beta chain sequence and its context. Its specificity is unknown. This specimen belongs to a study of T cell responses to AZD1222 COVID-19 vaccine. Regarding the study as a whole: The donors showed a predominance of white British ancestry and of females, with possible underestimation of clonal diversity.

The CDR3 length is 17 residues. Germline V gives CDR1 MNHEY, CDR2 SMNVEV (reference sequence). The V gene end was trimmed by 4 bases and the J gene end by 3 bases; junction bases not matched to a gene: 8. Repertoires were generated with immunoSEQ multiplex PCR, while TCRdb's copy carries only in-frame clones and drops some. The repertoire holds some 86,000 clones, with 88% as singletons. V and J are TRBV27 and TRBJ2-1; 11 bases are a match to TRBD2. This receptor was taken from an adult who received the AZD1222 COVID-19 vaccine. Sequenced material: peripheral blood, taken 28 days after the second AZD1222 dose. The CDR3 DNA reads as TGTGCCAGCAGTTCCGGGACTAGCGGCCTGGACTACAATGAGCAGTTCTTC. This encodes CASSSGTSGLDYNEQFF.